This TCR beta chain originates from a study of T cell responses to AZD1222 COVID-19 vaccine. Findings and caveats of the study: The study sampled repertoires only after the peak T cell response.

Germline CDR1 and CDR2: SGDLS and YYNGEE. V was clipped by 4 bases and J by 3 bases; unmatched bases: 11. This CDR3 has 17 residues. About this clone itself: No antigen is known for it.

TCRdb's copy holds only in-frame clones and misses some; the assay was immunoSEQ multiplex PCR. The sample consists of over 120,000 clones, 85% to 95% of them appearing once. V usage is TRBV9 and J usage is TRBJ2-1; 9 bases align to TRBD2. The TCR originated in an adult in good health. This specimen consisted of peripheral blood, obtained on day 0 of AZD1222 vaccination. In DNA form, the CDR3 reads TGTGCCAGCAGCTTGTTTCAAAGCGGGGGGAACTACAATGAGCAGTTCTTC. Protein sequence: CASSLFQSGGNYNEQFF. The complete variable domain, with remaining parts taken from reference TRBV9 and TRBJ2-1, reads DSGVTQTPKHLITATGQRVTLRCSPRSGDLSVYWYQQSLDQGLQFLIQYYNGEERAKGNILERFSAQQFPDLHSELNLSSLELGDSALYFCASSLFQSGGNYNEQFFGPGTRLTVL.